The clone carrying this TCR beta chain appeared a single time. This sample stems from a study of blood T cell repertoires in COVID-19. About the research overall: Material from acute and convalescent COVID-19 was sourced from the United States, Italy and Spain. T cells, B-cell-depleted T cells, or PBMCs supplied cDNA or gDNA.

In the original processing: The assay estimated nucleated cells by amplifying reference gene primers. Profiled with immunoSEQ multiplex PCR; TCRdb holds only in-frame clones, not every one. V, J and clone size were drawn from that table, and D and trimming were deduced from the DNA. The sample holds about 110,000 clones, over 75% seen once. Germline values: CDR1 MNHEY, CDR2 SVGEGT. The CDR3 contains 13 residues. Trimming left V 5 bases short and J 3 bases short, with 8 bases between. The source material was peripheral blood. The chain is built from TRBV6-2 or TRBV6-3 and TRBJ1-5; D is uncertain. This TCR was sampled from a man aged 50 or older with acute or convalescent COVID-19. The CDR3 DNA reads TGTGCCAGCAGTCCCCAGGTCAATCAGCCCCAGCATTTT. Amino acids: CASSPQVNQPQHF.